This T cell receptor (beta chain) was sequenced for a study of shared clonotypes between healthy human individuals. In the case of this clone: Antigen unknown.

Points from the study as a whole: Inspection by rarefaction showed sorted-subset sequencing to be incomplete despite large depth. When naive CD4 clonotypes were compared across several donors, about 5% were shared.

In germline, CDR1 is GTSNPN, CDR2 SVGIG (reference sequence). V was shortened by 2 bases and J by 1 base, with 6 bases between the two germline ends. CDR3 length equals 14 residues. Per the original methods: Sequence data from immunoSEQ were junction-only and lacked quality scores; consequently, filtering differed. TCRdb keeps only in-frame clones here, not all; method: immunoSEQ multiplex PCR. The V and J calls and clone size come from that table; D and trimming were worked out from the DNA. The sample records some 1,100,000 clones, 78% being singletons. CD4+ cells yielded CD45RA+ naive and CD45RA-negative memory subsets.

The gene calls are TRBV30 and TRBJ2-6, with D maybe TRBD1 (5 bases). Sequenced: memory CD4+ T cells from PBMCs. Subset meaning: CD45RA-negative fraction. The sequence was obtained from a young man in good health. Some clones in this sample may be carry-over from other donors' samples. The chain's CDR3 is CAWSKGSGANVLTF. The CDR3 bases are TGTGCCTGGAGTAAGGGGTCTGGGGCCAACGTCCTGACTTTC.